Below, 23 T cell receptor beta chains from the same sample are listed, as sequenced in a study of tumor-infiltrating lymphocytes in oesophageal squamous cell carcinoma. TCRdb reprocessed the PCR reads via MiXCR and lists one record per CDR3 protein. The table includes approximately 20,000 distinct CDR3 sequences, more than 35% detected once. The sequenced material came from esophageal tumor tissue. Receptor source: a male donor with esophageal squamous cell carcinoma.

This clonotype was observed many times. Just one base apart from a much larger clone, this may be a read error. The rearrangement joins TRBV6-1 to TRBJ2-5; TRBD2 agrees at 10 bases. This CDR3 spans 16 amino acids. V gave up 5 bases and J gave up 11 bases; unmatched junction bases: 17. The germline gives CDR1 MNHNS, CDR2 SASEGT. CDR3 in amino acids: CASSPILAGSYNEQYF. In DNA form, the CDR3 reads TGTGCCAGCAGTCCAATACTAGCGGGATCCTACAATGAGCAGTACTTC.

This clonotype was detected ten times or more. This rearrangement joins TRBV11-2 to TRBJ2-2; D ambiguous. In germline, CDR1 is SGHAT, CDR2 FQNNGV. V lost 2 bases, J lost 6 bases, and 10 bases lay in between. CDR3 length: 14 amino acids. This CDR3 is CASSLYSSSGELFF. The DNA for the CDR3 is TGTGCCAGCAGCTTATATTCTAGTTCCGGGGAGCTGTTTTTT. The full variable domain, with the rest looked up from reference TRBV11-2 and TRBJ2-2, is EAGVAQSPRYKIIEKRQSVAFWCNPISGHATLYWYQQILGQGPKLLIQFQNNGVVDDSQLPKDRFSAERLKGVDSTLKIQPAKLEDSAVYLCASSLYSSSGELFFGEGSRLTVL.

V gene TRBV7-3 combines with J gene TRBJ2-5, with D perhaps matching TRBD1 or TRBD2 (6 bases each). Trimming cost V 5 bases and J 2 bases, with 15 bases left between them. Germline CDR1 and CDR2: SGHTA and FQGTGA. The CDR3 is made up of 15 amino acids. The DNA of the CDR3 is TGTGCCAGCAGCCCAACGGGGGCGGTACAAGAGACCCAGTACTTC. Its translation is CASSPTGAVQETQYF.

This chain connects TRBV7-4 to TRBJ2-4; D call uncertain. The tail of the sequence fits TRBJ2-5 better, so the J call may be wrong. Germline CDR1 and CDR2: SGHVT and SQSDAQ. The CDR3 has 14 amino acids. Written as DNA, the CDR3 is TGTGCCAGCAGCTTAGATTCGGCCGAAGAGACCCAGTACTTC. This translates into CASSLDSAEETQYF.

At least ten counts were recorded for this clonotype. A much larger clone is a single base away; this may be a read error. This chain links TRBV6-4 with TRBJ2-1; the D is unclear. The DNA end lines up better with TRBJ2-7; the J call may be wrong. Germline values: CDR1 MRHNA, CDR2 SNTAGT. The CDR3 has 13 residues. Here the CDR3 reads CASSEKLENEQYF. The CDR3, as DNA: TGTGCCAGCAGTGAGAAGCTGGAGAATGAGCAGTACTTC.

In regard to this clonotype: The limits of the CDR3 on the DNA are not certain, so only TCRdb's listed CDR3 is given. The rearrangement links TRBV7-8 to TRBJ1-6. The CDR3 is made up of 16 amino acids, end residues included. Germline-derived CDR1 and CDR2 are SGHVS and FQNEAQ. The CDR3 spells CASSPQAGVPRAVLRF.

This clonotype was detected ten times or more. The genes are TRBV7-3 and TRBJ1-1, with 7 bases matching TRBD1. After removal of 5 bases from V and 5 bases from J, the junction contained 8 bases not matched to a gene. Per the germline V gene, CDR1 is SGHTA and CDR2 is FQGTGA. The CDR3 sequence is 14 residues long. The CDR3 loop reads CASSPEDRWTEAFF. The CDR3, as DNA: TGTGCCAGCAGCCCAGAGGACAGGTGGACTGAAGCTTTCTTT.

CDR3 amino acids: CASSQGPMSSETQYF. CDR3 DNA: TGTGCCAGCAGCCAAGGACCGATGAGTAGCGAGACCCAGTATTTT. The chain is built from TRBV7-8 and TRBJ2-1; possibly TRBD2 for D (5 bases). The assigned J gene may be wrong: the sequence end matches TRBJ2-3 better. This CDR3 spans 15 amino acids. CDR1 is SGHVS, CDR2 FQNEAQ, per germline.

This clonotype was recorded at least ten times. The genes are TRBV12-3 or TRBV12-4 and TRBJ2-4; tentative D call: TRBD2 (8 bases). The CDR3 loop spans 14 amino acids. Trimming cost V 6 bases and J 6 bases, with 15 bases left between them. CDR3 bases: TGTGCCAGCAGGCCGGGAGGGGGCGGAAACATTCAGTACTTC. It codes for CASRPGGGGNIQYF.

The chain is built from TRBV7-8 and TRBJ2-5; 12 nucleotides align to TRBD2. The J call could be wrong; TRBJ2-7 is a better fit for the DNA end. This CDR3 is 17 amino acids long. Germline lookup yields CDR1 SGHVS and CDR2 FQNEAQ. The CDR3 region is CASSLVASGGALHEQYF. DNA of the CDR3: TGTGCCAGCAGCTTAGTGGCTAGCGGGGGGGCTCTTCACGAGCAGTACTTC.

This clonotype was detected many times. A much larger clone lies one base from this, so it may be a read error. V and J are TRBV7-2 and TRBJ2-7, with D uncertain. V was clipped by 2 bases and J by 7 bases, with 12 bases between them. CDR1 SGHTA and CDR2 FQGNSA come from the germline V gene. The CDR3 spans 13 residues. The CDR3 DNA is TGTGCCAGCAGCTTAATCCACGGCAATGAGCAGTACTTC. This encodes CASSLIHGNEQYF. Supplemented by reference TRBV7-2 and TRBJ2-7, the full variable domain reads GAGVSQSPSNKVTEKGKDVELRCDPISGHTALYWYRQSLGQGLEFLIYFQGNSAPDKSGLPSDRFSAERTGGSVSTLTIQRTQQEDSAVYLCASSLIHGNEQYFGPGTRLTVT.

As for this clonotype: A junction end diverges from the germline sequence, so it may reflect a read error. The rearrangement uses TRBV4-1 and TRBJ2-4; D unresolved. The J call may be mistaken, given a closer DNA end match to TRBJ2-1. Germline-derived CDR1 and CDR2 are MGHRA and YSYEKL. The CDR3 is 13 residues long. This chain's CDR3 is CASSPGSINEQFF. The CDR3 region has the DNA TGTGCCAGCAGCCCCGGGTCCATCAATGAGCAGTTCTTC.

This clonotype appeared a few times. J is TRBJ2-1 and V is TRBV7-6, with a weak D call TRBD2 (6 bases). Trimming took off 3 bases at V and 7 bases at J, with 22 bases between the two ends. The CDR3 consists of 17 residues. CDR1 is SGHVS and CDR2 is FNYEAQ in the germline V gene. The CDR3 region is CASSFLAAELGGNEQFF. The DNA of the CDR3 is TGTGCCAGCAGCTTCTTAGCGGCCGAGTTGGGTGGAAATGAGCAGTTCTTC. The full variable domain, rest sourced from reference TRBV7-6 and TRBJ2-1, is GAGVSQSPRYKVTKRGQDVALRCDPISGHVSLYWYRQALGQGPEFLTYFNYEAQQDKSGLPNDRFSAERPEGSISTLTIQRTEQRDSAMYRCASSFLAAELGGNEQFFGPGTRLTVL.

This clonotype qualifies as medium-sized (0.01 to 0.1%). The V and J genes are TRBV12-3 or TRBV12-4 and TRBJ2-1, with 7 positions matching TRBD2. The V segment lost 3 bases and the J segment 8 bases; nucleotides outside the gene matches: 13. CDR3 length: 16 residues. The CDR3 DNA sequence: TGTGCCAGCAGTTTTCAGAGACTAGCAGATTTCGATGAGCAGTTCTTC. Its translation: CASSFQRLADFDEQFF.

There are many counts of this clonotype. Germline and junction disagree at one end, which may indicate a read error. The V and J genes are TRBV7-2 and TRBJ2-5; 8 bases fit TRBD1. The germline V gene encodes CDR1 SGHTA and CDR2 FQGNSA. This CDR3 has 15 amino acids. The CDR3: CASSWGQVLDSPLHF. The DNA of the CDR3 is TGTGCCAGCAGCTGGGGACAGGTTTTAGATTCACCCCTCCACTTC. Using reference TRBV7-2 and TRBJ2-5 for the parts outside the CDR3, the full variable domain is GAGVSQSPSNKVTEKGKDVELRCDPISGHTALYWYRQSLGQGLEFLIYFQGNSAPDKSGLPSDRFSAERTGGSVSTLTIQRTQQEDSAVYLCASSWGQVLDSPLHFGPGTRLLVL.

The CDR3 loop is CASSRGTSGRVDEQFF. DNA of the CDR3: TGTGCCAGCAGCCGGGGGACTAGCGGGAGAGTAGATGAGCAGTTCTTC. The V call is TRBV7-2, the J call TRBJ2-1; 14 bases are a match to TRBD2. The CDR3 extends over 16 amino acids. Losses at the gene ends were 5 bases for V and 8 bases for J; bases not matched to a gene: 8. The V gene's germline CDR1 is SGHTA and CDR2 FQGNSA.

The rearrangement links TRBV11-2 to TRBJ2-7, with D possibly being TRBD1 (6 bases). The J call may be incorrect, as the DNA end agrees better with TRBJ2-5. This CDR3 is 14 amino acids long. Germline V gene sequence: CDR1 SGHAT, CDR2 FQNNGV. The CDR3 DNA reads as TGTGCCAGCAGCTTAAACAGGGTTCAAGAGACCCAGTACTTC. It is translated as CASSLNRVQETQYF.

At least ten counts were recorded for this clonotype. This chain links TRBV5-1 with TRBJ1-4; 7 nucleotides agree with TRBD1. This CDR3 comprises 17 residues. Germline V gene sequence: CDR1 SGHRS, CDR2 YFSETQ. V lost 2 bases to trimming and J lost 0 bases; unmatched junction nucleotides: 7. The CDR3 coding sequence is TGCGCCAGCAGCTTTGACAGGGAAGCCTCAACTAATGAAAAACTGTTTTTT. It specifies CASSFDREASTNEKLFF.

In this sample, this clonotype turned up many times. This chain uses TRBV28 with TRBJ1-2, with TRBD1 as a possible D gene (6 bases). The CDR3 contains 12 residues. V lost 5 bases and J 13 bases, leaving 17 bases between the germline ends. The germline V gene has CDR1 MDHEN and CDR2 SYDVKM. CDR3 in amino acids: CASSGGRAGPTF. CDR3 bases: TGTGCCAGCAGTGGGGGCCGGGCGGGACCCACCTTC.

This rearrangement joins TRBV24-1 to TRBJ2-7; TRBD1 matches 9 bases. The J call may be faulty, since TRBJ2-5 better matches the DNA end. The germline V gene encodes CDR1 KGHDR and CDR2 SFDVKD. This CDR3 contains 17 residues. The CDR3 DNA is TGTGCCACCAGTGATCCGAACCCCGGGACAGGGCATAAGACCCAGTACTTC. Amino acid sequence: CATSDPNPGTGHKTQYF.

About this clonotype: A much larger clone lies one base from this, so it may be a read error. In DNA, the CDR3 is TGTGCCAGCAGCTCGGGACAGAGCTCCTACGAGCAGTTCTTC. Its protein is CASSSGQSSYEQFF. The J gene is TRBJ2-7, the V gene TRBV27; 7 bases align to TRBD1. The end of the DNA is better explained by TRBJ2-1, so the J call may be wrong. There are 14 residues in the CDR3. Germline V gene data show CDR1 as MNHEY and CDR2 as SMNVEV (reference sequence).

This clonotype was found many times. V and J are TRBV12-3 or TRBV12-4 and TRBJ1-2; tentative D call: TRBD1 (6 bases). The V gene lost 1 base and the J gene lost 10 bases, with 13 bases spanning the gap. This CDR3 comprises 13 residues. For the CDR3, the DNA is TGTGCCAGCAGTTTAGGGGGCTGGGGGCCCTACACCTTC. This codes for CASSLGGWGPYTF.

The rearrangement uses TRBV24-1 and TRBJ2-4, with 11 bases fitting TRBD1. The J call may not be correct, given that the DNA end is closer to TRBJ2-7. Germline values: CDR1 KGHDR, CDR2 SFDVKD. CDR3 length equals 15 residues. The CDR3: CATSDAGTGGYEQYF. The CDR3 DNA reads TGTGCCACCAGTGATGCCGGGACAGGGGGGTACGAGCAGTACTTC.